This passage covers 3 T cell receptor beta chains from one sample sequenced in a study of CD8 T cells in Susac syndrome. With random hexamers, reverse transcription was performed on about 0.5 to 1 ug of RNA. TCRdb re-called the immunoSEQ multiplex PCR reads through MiXCR, storing one row per CDR3 protein. The table includes about 130,000 distinct CDR3 sequences, more than 85% detected once. What was sequenced was CD8+ T cells from PBMCs. All receptors derive from a human donor with Susac syndrome.

This chain joins TRBV29-1 and TRBJ1-1; a weak D match, TRBD1 (5 bases). In germline, CDR1 is SQVTM, CDR2 ANQGSEA. Trimming removed 3 bases from V and 1 base from J, with 15 bases in between. The CDR3 length is 15 residues. CDR3 residues: CSVESQAIRNTEAFF. The CDR3 DNA sequence: TGCAGCGTTGAGTCACAGGCGATCCGGAACACTGAAGCTTTCTTT.

The chain carries TRBV6-5 and TRBJ2-3; TRBD2 agrees at 10 bases. This CDR3 comprises 15 residues. Germline V gene sequence: CDR1 MNHEY, CDR2 SVGAGI. The J segment lost 5 bases and the V segment lost 0 bases, leaving 2 bases of the junction unmatched. Here the CDR3 reads CASSYSAGGVDTQYF. The CDR3 bases are TGTGCCAGCAGTTACTCAGCGGGAGGGGTAGATACGCAGTATTTT.

This chain connects TRBV6-6 to TRBJ2-7, with TRBD1 identical over 7 bases. The ends lost 7 bases at V and 4 bases at J; junction bases unmatched: 13. The CDR3 covers 15 residues. The germline gives CDR1 MNHNY, CDR2 SVGAGI (reference sequence). The DNA for the CDR3 is TGTGCCAGCAAATTCGTAGGGGGCTACGGATACGAGCAGTACTTC. Protein: CASKFVGGYGYEQYF.